Below, one T cell receptor beta chain is given with its context. Its specificity is not known. These data come from a study of T cell clonotyping in hematopoietic cell transplantation. Assay used: immunoSEQ multiplex PCR; TCRdb lists only in-frame clones, some missing. This table holds about 36,000 clones, over 70% found once. Study-level points and caveats: Graft donor and pretransplant recipient Inverse Simpson Index values predicted broader posttransplant TCR diversity.

V trimming: 5 bases; J trimming: 2 bases; junction bases outside the gene matches: 4. CDR1 LNHDA and CDR2 SQIVND come from the germline V gene (reference sequence). This CDR3 contains 14 residues. The TCR comes from a woman aged 40 to 50 in good health. Some clones in this sample may be carry-over from other donors' samples. Material for sequencing was peripheral blood mononuclear cells. The chain is built from TRBV19 and TRBJ2-7; 9 bases are a match to TRBD1. The CDR3 coding sequence is TGTGCCAGTAGTCCTACAGGGGGCCCCTACGAGCAGTACTTC. The encoded protein is CASSPTGGPYEQYF.